The entry below describes one T cell receptor beta chain. The antigen is unknown. These data belong to a study of human T cells and chemical hapten exposure. General study findings and limits: Among TCRs, those above 1 in 1000 frequency were unaffected by DPC sensitization. Expanded TCRs showed more large CDR3 clusters than pre-sensitization or healthy control sets.

Trimming removed 5 bases from V and 4 bases from J, with 23 bases in between. From germline, CDR1 is SEHNR and CDR2 FQNEAQ (reference sequence). The CDR3 totals 17 residues. A single record per CDR3 protein comes from TCRdb applying MiXCR to the RACE reads. The sample holds some 81,000 distinct CDR3 sequences, roughly 11% seen once. Sample time point: patch test 2, 6 weeks after DPC sensitization. The treatment here: therapeutic diphenylcyclopropenone sensitization with weekly scalp DPC. The authors' total RNA extraction used unfractionated whole blood. The receptor's source is a man aged 18 to 35 with alopecia areata. Some clones in this sample may be carry-over from other donors' samples. The starting material was whole blood, obtained in connection with sensitization to the hapten diphenylcyclopropenone (DPC). V gene TRBV7-9 combines with J gene TRBJ2-5; D gene ambiguous. CDR3 nucleotide sequence: TGTGCCAGCAGCCCAGCCGGTATCATGGTAACGGCAGAGACCCAGTACTTC. It yields the protein CASSPAGIMVTAETQYF.